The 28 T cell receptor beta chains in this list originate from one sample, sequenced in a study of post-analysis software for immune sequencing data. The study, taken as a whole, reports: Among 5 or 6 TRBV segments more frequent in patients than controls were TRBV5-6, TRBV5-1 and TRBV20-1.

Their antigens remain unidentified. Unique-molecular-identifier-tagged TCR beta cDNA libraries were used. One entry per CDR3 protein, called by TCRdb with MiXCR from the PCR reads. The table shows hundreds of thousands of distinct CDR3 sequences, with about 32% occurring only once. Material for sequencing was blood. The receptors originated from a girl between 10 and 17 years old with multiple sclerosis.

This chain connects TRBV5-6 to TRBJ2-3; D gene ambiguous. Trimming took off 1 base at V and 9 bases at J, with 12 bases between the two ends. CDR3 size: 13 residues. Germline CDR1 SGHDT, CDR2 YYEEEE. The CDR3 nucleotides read TGTGCCAGCAGCTTGCTGAGGTCAGGCACGCAGTATTTT. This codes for CASSLLRSGTQYF. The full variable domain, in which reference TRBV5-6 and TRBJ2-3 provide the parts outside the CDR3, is DAGVTQSPTHLIKTRGQQVTLRCSPKSGHDTVSWYQQALGQGPQFIFQYYEEEERQRGNFPDRFSGHQFPNYSSELNVNALLLGDSALYLCASSLLRSGTQYFGPGTRLTVL.

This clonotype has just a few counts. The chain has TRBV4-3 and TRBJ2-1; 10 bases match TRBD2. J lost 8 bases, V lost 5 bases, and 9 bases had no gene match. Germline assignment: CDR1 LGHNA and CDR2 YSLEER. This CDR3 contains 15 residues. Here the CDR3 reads CASSTSGRAWDEQFF. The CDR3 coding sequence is TGCGCCAGCAGCACAAGCGGGAGGGCCTGGGATGAGCAGTTCTTC.

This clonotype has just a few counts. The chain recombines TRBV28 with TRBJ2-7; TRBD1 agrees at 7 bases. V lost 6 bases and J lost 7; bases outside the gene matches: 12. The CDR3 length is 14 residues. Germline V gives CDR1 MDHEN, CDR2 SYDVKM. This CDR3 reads CASSLRQGRMEQYF. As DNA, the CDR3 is TGTGCCAGCAGCCTGAGACAGGGAAGGATGGAGCAGTACTTC.

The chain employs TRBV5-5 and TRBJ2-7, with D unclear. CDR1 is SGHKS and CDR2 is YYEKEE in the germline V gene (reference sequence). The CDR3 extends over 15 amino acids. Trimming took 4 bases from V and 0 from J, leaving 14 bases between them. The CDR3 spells CASSLDGYASYEQYF. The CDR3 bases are TGTGCCAGCAGCCTGGACGGCTACGCCTCCTACGAGCAGTACTTC. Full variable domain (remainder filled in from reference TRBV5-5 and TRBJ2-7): DAGVTQSPTHLIKTRGQQVTLRCSPISGHKSVSWYQQVLGQGPQFIFQYYEKEERGRGNFPDRFSARQFPNYSSELNVNALLLGDSALYLCASSLDGYASYEQYFGPGTRLTVT.

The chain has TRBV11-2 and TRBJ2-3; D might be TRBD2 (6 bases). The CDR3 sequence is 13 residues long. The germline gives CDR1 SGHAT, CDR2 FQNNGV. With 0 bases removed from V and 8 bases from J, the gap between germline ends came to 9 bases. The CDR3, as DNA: TGTGCCAGCAGCTTAGAGAGGGGAGGTACGCAGTATTTT. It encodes CASSLERGGTQYF.

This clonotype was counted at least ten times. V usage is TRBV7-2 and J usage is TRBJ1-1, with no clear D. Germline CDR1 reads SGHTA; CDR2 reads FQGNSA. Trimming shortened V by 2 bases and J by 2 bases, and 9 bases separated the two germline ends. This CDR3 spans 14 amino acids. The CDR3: CASSLRSGNTEAFF. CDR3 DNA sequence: TGTGCCAGCAGCTTACGTTCAGGAAACACTGAAGCTTTCTTT.

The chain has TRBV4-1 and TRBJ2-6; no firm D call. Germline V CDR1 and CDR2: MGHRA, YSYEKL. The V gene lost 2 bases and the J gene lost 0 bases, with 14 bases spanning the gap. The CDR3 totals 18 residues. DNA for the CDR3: TGCGCCAGCAGCCAACCCACCCAGGAACACTCTGGGGCCAACGTCCTGACTTTC. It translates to CASSQPTQEHSGANVLTF.

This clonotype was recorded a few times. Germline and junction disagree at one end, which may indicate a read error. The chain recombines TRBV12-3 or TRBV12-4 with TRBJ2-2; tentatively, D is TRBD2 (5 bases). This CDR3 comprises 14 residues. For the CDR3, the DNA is TGTGCCAGCAGTTTATCGGGTGGTGCCGGGGAGCGGTTTTTT. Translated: CASSLSGGAGERFF.

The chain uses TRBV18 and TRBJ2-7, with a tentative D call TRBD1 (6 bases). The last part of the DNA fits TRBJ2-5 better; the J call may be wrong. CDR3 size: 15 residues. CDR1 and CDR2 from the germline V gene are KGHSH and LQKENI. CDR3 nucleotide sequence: TGTGCCAGCTCACCAATGGGGACATACCGAGGGACCCAGTACTTC. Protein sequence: CASSPMGTYRGTQYF.

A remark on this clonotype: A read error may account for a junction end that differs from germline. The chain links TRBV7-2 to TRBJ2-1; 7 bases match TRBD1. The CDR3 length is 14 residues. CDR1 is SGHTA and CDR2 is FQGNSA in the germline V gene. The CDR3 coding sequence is TGTGCCAGCAGCCCCGCAGGGGGTAGAAATGAGCAGTGCTTC. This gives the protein CASSPAGGRNEQCF.

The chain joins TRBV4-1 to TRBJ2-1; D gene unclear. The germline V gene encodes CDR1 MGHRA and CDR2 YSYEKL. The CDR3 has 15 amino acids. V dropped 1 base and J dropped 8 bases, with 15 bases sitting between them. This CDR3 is CASSQVPMAVDEQFF. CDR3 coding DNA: TGCGCCAGCAGCCAAGTGCCAATGGCGGTCGATGAGCAGTTCTTC.

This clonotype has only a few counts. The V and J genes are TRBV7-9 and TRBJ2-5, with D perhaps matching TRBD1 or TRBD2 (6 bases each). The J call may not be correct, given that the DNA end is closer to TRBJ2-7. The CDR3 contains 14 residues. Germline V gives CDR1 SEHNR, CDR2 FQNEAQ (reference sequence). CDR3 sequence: CASSPGSGAVEQYF. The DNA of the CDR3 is TGTGCCAGCAGCCCAGGATCGGGGGCGGTCGAGCAGTACTTC.

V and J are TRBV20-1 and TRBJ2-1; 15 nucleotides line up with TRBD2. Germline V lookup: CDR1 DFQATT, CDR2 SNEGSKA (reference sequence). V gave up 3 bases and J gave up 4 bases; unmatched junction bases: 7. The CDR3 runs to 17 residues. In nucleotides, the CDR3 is TGCAGTGCTAGGGGGACTAGCGGGGGGACCCAGTACAATGAGCAGTTCTTC. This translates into CSARGTSGGTQYNEQFF.

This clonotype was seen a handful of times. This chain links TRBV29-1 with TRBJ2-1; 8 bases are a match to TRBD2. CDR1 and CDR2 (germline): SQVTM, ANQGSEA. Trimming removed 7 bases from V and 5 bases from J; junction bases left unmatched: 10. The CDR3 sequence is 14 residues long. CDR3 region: CSAGVSGSHNEQFF. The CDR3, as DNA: TGCAGCGCGGGGGTGAGCGGGAGTCACAATGAGCAGTTCTTC.

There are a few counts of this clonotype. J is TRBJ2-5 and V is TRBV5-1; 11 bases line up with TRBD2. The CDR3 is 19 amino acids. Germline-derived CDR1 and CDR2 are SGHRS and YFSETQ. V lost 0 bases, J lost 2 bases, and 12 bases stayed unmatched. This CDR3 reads CASSLVVLAGGQTQETQYF. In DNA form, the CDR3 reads TGCGCCAGCAGCTTGGTGGTGCTAGCGGGGGGCCAGACTCAAGAGACCCAGTACTTC.

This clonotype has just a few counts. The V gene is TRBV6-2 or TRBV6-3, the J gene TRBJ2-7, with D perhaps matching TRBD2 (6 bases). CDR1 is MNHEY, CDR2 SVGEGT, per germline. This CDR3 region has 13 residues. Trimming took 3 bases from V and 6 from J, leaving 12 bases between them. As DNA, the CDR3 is TGTGCCAGCAGTTATAGCGGCGTCCGCGAGCAGTACTTC. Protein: CASSYSGVREQYF.

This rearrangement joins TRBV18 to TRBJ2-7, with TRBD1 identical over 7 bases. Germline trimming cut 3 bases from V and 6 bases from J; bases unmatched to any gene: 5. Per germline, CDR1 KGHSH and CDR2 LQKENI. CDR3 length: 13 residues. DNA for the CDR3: TGTGCCAGCTCACCGTTGCCAGGGGGCGAGCAGTACTTC. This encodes CASSPLPGGEQYF. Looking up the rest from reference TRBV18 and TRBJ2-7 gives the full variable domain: NAGVMQNPRHLVRRRGQEARLRCSPMKGHSHVYWYRQLPEEGLKFMVYLQKENIIDESGMPKERFSAEFPKEGPSILRIQQVVRGDSAAYFCASSPLPGGEQYFGPGTRLTVT.

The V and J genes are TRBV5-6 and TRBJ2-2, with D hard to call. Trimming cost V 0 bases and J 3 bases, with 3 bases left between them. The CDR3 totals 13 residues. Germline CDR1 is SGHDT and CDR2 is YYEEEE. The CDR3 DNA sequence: TGTGCCAGCAGCTTGGTCTACACCGGGGAGCTGTTTTTT. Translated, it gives CASSLVYTGELFF.

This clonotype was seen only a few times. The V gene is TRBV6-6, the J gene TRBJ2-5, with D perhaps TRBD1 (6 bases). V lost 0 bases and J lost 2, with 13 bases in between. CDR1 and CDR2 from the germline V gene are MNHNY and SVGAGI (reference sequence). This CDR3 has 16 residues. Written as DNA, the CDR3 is TGTGCCAGCAGTTACTCGACGGGAAGGGGGCAAGAGACCCAGTACTTC. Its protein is CASSYSTGRGQETQYF.

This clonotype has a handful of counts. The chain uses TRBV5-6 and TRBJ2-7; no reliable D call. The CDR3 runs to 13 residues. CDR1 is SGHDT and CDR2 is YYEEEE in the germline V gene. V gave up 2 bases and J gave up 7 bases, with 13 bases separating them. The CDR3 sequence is CASSLAPAREQYF. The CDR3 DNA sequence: TGTGCCAGCAGCTTAGCGCCAGCGAGGGAGCAGTACTTC.

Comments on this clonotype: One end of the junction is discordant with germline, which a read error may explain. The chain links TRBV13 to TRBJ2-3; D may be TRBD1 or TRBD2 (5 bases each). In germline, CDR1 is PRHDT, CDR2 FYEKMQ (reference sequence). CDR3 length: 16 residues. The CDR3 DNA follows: TGTGCCAGCAGCCTAGGGGCTAGCTGGATGGCAGATACGCAGTATTTT. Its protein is CASSLGASWMADTQYF.

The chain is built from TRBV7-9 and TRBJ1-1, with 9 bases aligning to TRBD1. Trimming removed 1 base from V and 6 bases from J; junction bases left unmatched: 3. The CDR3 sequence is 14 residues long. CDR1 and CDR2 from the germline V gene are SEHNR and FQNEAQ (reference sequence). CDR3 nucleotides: TGTGCCAGCAGCTTAGGGACAGGGGTCTCTGAAGCTTTCTTT. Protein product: CASSLGTGVSEAFF. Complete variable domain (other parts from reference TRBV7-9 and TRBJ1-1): DTGVSQNPRHKITKRGQNVTFRCDPISEHNRLYWYRQTLGQGPEFLTYFQNEAQLEKSRLLSDRFSAERPKGSFSTLEIQRTEQGDSAMYLCASSLGTGVSEAFFGQGTRLTVV.

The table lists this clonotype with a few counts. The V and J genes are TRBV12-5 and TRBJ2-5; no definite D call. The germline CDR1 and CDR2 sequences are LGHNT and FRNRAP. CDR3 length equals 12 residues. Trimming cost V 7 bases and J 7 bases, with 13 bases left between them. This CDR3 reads CASETRLGTQYF. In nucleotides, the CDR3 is TGTGCTAGTGAAACCCGGCTGGGGACCCAGTACTTC.

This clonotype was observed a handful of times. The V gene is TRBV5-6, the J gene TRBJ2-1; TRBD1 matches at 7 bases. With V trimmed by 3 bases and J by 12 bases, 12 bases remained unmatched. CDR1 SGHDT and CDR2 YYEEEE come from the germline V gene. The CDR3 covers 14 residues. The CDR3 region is CASSWGTVLDSQFF. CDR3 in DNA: TGTGCCAGCAGCTGGGGGACAGTCCTTGATTCGCAGTTCTTC.

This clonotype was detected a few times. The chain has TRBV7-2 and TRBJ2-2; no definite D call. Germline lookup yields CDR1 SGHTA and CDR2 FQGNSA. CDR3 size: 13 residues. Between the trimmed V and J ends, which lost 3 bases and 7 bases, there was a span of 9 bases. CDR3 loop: CASSFRLGGELFF. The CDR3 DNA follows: TGTGCCAGCAGCTTCCGGCTTGGCGGGGAGCTGTTTTTT.

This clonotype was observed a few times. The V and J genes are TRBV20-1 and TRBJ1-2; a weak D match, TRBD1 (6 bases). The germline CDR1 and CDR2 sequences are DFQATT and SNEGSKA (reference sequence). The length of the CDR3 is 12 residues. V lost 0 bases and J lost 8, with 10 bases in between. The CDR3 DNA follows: TGCAGTGCTAGAGATGTTCAGGGGGGCTACACCTTC. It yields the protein CSARDVQGGYTF.

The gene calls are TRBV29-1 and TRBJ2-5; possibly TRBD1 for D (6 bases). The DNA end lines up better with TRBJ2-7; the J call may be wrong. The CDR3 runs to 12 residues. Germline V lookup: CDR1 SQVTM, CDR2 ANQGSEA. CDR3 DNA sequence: TGCAGCGTCCGGGACACAGCCTACGAGCAGTACTTC. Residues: CSVRDTAYEQYF.

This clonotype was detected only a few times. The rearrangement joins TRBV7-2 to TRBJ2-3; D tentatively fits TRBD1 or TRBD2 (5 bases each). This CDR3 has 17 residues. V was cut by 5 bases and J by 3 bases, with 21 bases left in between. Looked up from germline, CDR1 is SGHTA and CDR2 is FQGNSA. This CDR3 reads CASSRPWSNEGTDTQYF. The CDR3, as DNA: TGTGCCAGCAGCCGGCCTTGGAGCAATGAGGGGACAGATACGCAGTATTTT.